This T cell receptor beta chain was obtained from a study of blood T cell repertoires in COVID-19. Study background: COVID-19 samples collected from the United States, Italy and Spain covered acute and convalescent phases.

Study members were between about 18 and 100 years old and lived in over 20 US regions. Cohort 3 donors counted as recovered after two negative PCRs, clearance, or resolved symptoms. The assay was immunoSEQ multiplex PCR, and TCRdb's table has in-frame clones only and misses some. There are 110,000 to 150,000 clones in the sample; 78% occur only once, and 6% lies in the top ten. This clone was seen a handful of times. Trimming left V 0 bases short and J 10 bases short, with 17 bases between. Per germline, CDR1 SGHNT and CDR2 YYREEE (reference sequence). CDR3 size: 16 residues. The rearrangement links TRBV5-4 to TRBJ1-6; no firm D call. Source material: PBMCs or T cells enriched from blood (not recorded which). This sequence was found in a woman aged 45-65 years who had recovered from COVID-19. DNA of the CDR3: TGTGCCAGCAGCTTGGATCCCCGGGGATTGGGGTCACCCCTCCACTTT. Translating it yields CASSLDPRGLGSPLHF.